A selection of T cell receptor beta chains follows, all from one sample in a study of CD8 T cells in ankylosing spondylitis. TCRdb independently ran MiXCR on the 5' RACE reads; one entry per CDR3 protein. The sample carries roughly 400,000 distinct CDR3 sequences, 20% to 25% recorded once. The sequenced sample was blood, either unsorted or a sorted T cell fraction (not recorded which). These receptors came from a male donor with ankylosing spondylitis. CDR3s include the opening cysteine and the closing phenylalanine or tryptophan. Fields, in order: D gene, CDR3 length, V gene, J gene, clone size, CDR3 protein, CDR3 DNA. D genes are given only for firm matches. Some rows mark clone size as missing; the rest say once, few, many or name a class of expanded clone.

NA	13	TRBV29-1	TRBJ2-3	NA	CSVDPASTDTQYF	TGCAGCGTTGACCCAGCTAGCACAGATACGCAGTATTTT
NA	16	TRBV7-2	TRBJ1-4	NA	CASSLRWSGVGEKLFF	TGTGCCAGCAGCTTAAGATGGTCGGGGGTGGGCGAAAAACTGTTTTTT
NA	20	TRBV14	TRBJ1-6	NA	CASSQNHGVGRWYNFSPLHF	TGTGCCAGCAGCCAAAACCACGGTGTGGGACGGTGGTATAATTTCTCACCCCTCCACTTT
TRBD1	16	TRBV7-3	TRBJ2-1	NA	CASSSGQGVGDNEQFF	TGTGCCAGCAGCTCCGGACAGGGGGTGGGGGACAATGAGCAGTTCTTC
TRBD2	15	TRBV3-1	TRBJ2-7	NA	CASSHVLTSGYEQYF	TGTGCCAGCAGCCACGTCCTCACTAGCGGCTACGAGCAGTACTTC
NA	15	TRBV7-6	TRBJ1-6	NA	CASRVRLSYNSPLHF	TGTGCCAGCAGGGTCCGCCTCTCCTATAATTCACCCCTCCACTTT
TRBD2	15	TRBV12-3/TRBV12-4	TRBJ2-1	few	CASSSRTSGYNEQFF	TGTGCCAGCAGTTCCCGGACTAGCGGCTACAATGAGCAGTTCTTC
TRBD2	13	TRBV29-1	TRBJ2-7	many	CSVQTSGNSEQYF	TGCAGCGTACAGACTAGCGGGAACTCCGAGCAGTACTTC
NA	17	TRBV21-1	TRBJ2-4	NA	CASSNPLAGGAKNIQYF	TGTGCCAGCAGCAATCCACTAGCGGGAGGAGCCAAAAACATTCAGTACTTC
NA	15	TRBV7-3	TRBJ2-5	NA	CASSLSGRGEETQYF	TGTGCCAGCAGCTTAAGCGGCAGGGGGGAAGAGACCCAGTACTTC